The 10 T cell receptor beta chains given below trace back to one sample, sequenced in a study of blood T cell repertoires in COVID-19. Some clones are missing from TCRdb's copy, which holds only in-frame ones; the method was immunoSEQ multiplex PCR. This table holds under 500,000 clones, roughly 91% found once. The sequencing sample was made of peripheral blood. The origin of the receptors is a woman aged 25 to 39 with acute or convalescent COVID-19.

CDR3 region: CASSDIARTQETQYF. CDR3 DNA: TGTGCCAGCAGTGATATAGCGCGCACCCAAGAGACCCAGTACTTC. The chain is built from TRBV2 and TRBJ2-5; D is possibly TRBD2 (5 bases). Looked up from germline, CDR1 is SNHLY and CDR2 is FYNNEI. CDR3 length: 15 residues. The ends were cut back, 3 bases at V and 1 base at J, with 12 bases in the middle.

This rearrangement joins TRBV10-1 to TRBJ2-3; D not resolved. CDR3 length equals 15 residues. Per the germline V gene, CDR1 is WNHNN and CDR2 is SYGVQD (reference sequence). V dropped 3 bases and J dropped 1 base, with 11 bases sitting between them. The CDR3 region has the DNA TGCGCCAGCAGTGACCGGCGACACCGCACAGATACGCAGTATTTT. Its translation: CASSDRRHRTDTQYF.

The chain uses TRBV3-1 (or the pseudogene TRBV3-2) and TRBJ1-1; D is undetermined. Between the trimmed V and J ends, which lost 3 bases and 1 base, there was a span of 6 bases. The CDR3 runs 13 residues. From germline, CDR1 is LGHDT and CDR2 YNNKEL (reference sequence). CDR3 residues: CASSHYPNTEAFF. DNA of the CDR3: TGTGCCAGCAGCCATTATCCGAACACTGAAGCTTTCTTT.

As for this clone: One end of the junction does not line up with germline, which may come from a read error. The chain has TRBV6-5 and TRBJ1-1, with 8 bases lining up with TRBD1. Germline CDR1 is MNHEY and CDR2 is SVGAGI. This CDR3 region has 13 residues. CDR3 DNA: TGTGCCAGCAGTGACTCCGGGACAGGATTTAGGATCTTT. Amino acids: CASSDSGTGFRIF.

V and J are TRBV27 and TRBJ2-1; TRBD1 might be the D (5 bases). The V gene lost 2 bases and the J gene lost 4 bases, with 12 bases spanning the gap. The V gene's germline CDR1 is MNHEY and CDR2 SMNVEV (reference sequence). The CDR3 loop spans 15 amino acids. CDR3 in amino acids: CASSLGRVEYNEQFF. The DNA of the CDR3 is TGTGCCAGCAGTTTAGGCAGGGTAGAATACAATGAGCAGTTCTTC.

Written as DNA, the CDR3 is TGCGCCAGCAGCCAGTCGGATCGACAGGGCGGTGGAAACACCATATATTTT. This encodes CASSQSDRQGGGNTIYF. This chain connects TRBV4-1 to TRBJ1-3; TRBD1 aligns across 7 bases. J lost 3 bases, V lost 3 bases, and 11 bases had no gene match. Germline-derived CDR1 and CDR2 are MGHRA and YSYEKL. This CDR3 region has 17 residues.

CDR3 in amino acids: CASKGRGLTEAFF. CDR3 DNA sequence: TGTGCCAGCAAGGGCAGGGGGCTTACTGAAGCTTTCTTT. The rearrangement uses TRBV12-3 or TRBV12-4 and TRBJ1-1; 8 nucleotides align to TRBD1. CDR3 size: 13 residues. With V trimmed by 7 bases and J by 5 bases, 6 bases remained unmatched.

The chain carries TRBV5-1 and TRBJ2-1; D is possibly TRBD2 (7 bases). Germline values: CDR1 SGHRS, CDR2 YFSETQ. This CDR3 is built from 12 residues. Trimming took off 5 bases at V and 8 bases at J, with 11 bases between the two ends. The CDR3 reads CASRLGGDEQFF. The CDR3 region has the DNA TGCGCCAGCAGATTAGGGGGGGATGAGCAGTTCTTC.

The chain is built from TRBV3-1 (or the pseudogene TRBV3-2) and TRBJ1-5; 8 bases match TRBD1. The CDR3 sequence is 14 residues long. Germline V CDR1 and CDR2: LGHDT, YNNKEL (reference sequence). Unmatched junction bases numbered 1, after V lost 5 bases and J lost 1 base. The CDR3 region is CASSYRGSNQPQHF. Written as DNA, the CDR3 is TGTGCCAGCAGCTACAGGGGGAGCAATCAGCCCCAGCATTTT.

This clone showed up just a few times. The chain joins TRBV2 to TRBJ1-1; the match to TRBD1 covers 7 bases. Germline CDR1 and CDR2: SNHLY and FYNNEI. V shed 6 bases, J shed 11 bases, and the junction held 12 bases outside the gene matches. The CDR3 has 13 amino acids. CDR3 protein: CASRAKQGLLAFF. CDR3 sequence (DNA): TGTGCCAGCAGAGCAAAACAGGGGCTATTGGCTTTCTTT.